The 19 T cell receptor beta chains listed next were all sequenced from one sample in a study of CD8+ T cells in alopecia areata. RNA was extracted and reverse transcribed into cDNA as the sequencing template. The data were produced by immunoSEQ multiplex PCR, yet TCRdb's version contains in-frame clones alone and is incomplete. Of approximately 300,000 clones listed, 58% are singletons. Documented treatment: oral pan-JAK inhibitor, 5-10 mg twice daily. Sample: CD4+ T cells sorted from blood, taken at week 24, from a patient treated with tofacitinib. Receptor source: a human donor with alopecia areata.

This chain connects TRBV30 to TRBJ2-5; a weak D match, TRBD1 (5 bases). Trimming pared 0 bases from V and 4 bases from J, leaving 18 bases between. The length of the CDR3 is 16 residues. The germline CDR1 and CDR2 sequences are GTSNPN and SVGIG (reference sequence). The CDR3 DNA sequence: TGTGCCTGGAGTGTAAGGCAGGGTAACTGGGGAGAGACCCAGTACTTC. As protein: CAWSVRQGNWGETQYF.

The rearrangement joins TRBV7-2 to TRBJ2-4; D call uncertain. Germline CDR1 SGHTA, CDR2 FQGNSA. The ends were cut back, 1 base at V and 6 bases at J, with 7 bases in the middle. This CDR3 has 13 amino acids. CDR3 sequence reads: CASSLGQTNIQYF. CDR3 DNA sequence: TGTGCCAGCAGCTTAGGGCAGACAAACATTCAGTACTTC.

CDR3 amino acids: CSVERDRVGETQYF. In nucleotides, the CDR3 is TGCAGCGTTGAAAGGGACAGGGTTGGGGAGACCCAGTACTTC. The chain uses TRBV29-1 and TRBJ2-5; 9 nucleotides align to TRBD1. The CDR3 covers 14 residues. CDR1 is SQVTM, CDR2 ANQGSEA, per germline. V lost 2 bases to trimming and J lost 5 bases; unmatched junction nucleotides: 6.

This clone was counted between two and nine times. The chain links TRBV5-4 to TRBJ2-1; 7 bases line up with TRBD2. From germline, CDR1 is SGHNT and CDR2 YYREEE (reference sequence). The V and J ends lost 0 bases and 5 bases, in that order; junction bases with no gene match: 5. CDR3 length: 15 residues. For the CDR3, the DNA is TGTGCCAGCAGCTTGGTTCTAGCGGCGAACAATGAGCAGTTCTTC. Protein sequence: CASSLVLAANNEQFF.

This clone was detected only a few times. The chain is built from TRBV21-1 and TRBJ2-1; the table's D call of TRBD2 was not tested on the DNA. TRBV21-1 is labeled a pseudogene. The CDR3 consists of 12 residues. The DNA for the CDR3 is TGTGCCAGCCCCCCGCCCCGGGAGGGCCAGTTCTTC. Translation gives CASPPPREGQFF.

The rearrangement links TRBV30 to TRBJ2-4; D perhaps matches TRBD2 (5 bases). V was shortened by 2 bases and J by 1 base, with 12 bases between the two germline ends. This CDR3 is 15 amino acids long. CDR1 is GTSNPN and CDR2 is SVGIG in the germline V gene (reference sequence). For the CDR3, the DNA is TGTGCCTGGAGTACCGGTAGAGGGGCCAAAAACATTCAGTACTTC. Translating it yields CAWSTGRGAKNIQYF.

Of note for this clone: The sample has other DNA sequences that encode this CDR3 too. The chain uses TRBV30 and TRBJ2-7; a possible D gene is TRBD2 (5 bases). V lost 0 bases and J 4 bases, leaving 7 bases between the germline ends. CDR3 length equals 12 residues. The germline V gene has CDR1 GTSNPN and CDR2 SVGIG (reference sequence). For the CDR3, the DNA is TGTGCCTGGAGTGTCGAGGGATACGAGCAGTACTTC. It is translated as CAWSVEGYEQYF.

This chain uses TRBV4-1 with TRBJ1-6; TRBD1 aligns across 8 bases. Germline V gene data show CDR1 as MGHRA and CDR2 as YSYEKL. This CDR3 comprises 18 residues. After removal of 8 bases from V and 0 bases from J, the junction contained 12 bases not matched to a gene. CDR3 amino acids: CASGGQGQTGSYNSPLHF. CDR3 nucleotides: TGCGCCAGCGGCGGACAGGGACAAACGGGCTCCTATAATTCACCCCTCCACTTT.

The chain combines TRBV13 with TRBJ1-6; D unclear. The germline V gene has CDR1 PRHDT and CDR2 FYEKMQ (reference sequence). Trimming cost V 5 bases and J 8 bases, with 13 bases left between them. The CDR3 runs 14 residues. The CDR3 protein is CASSPRGKDSPLHF. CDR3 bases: TGTGCCAGCAGCCCCAGAGGGAAGGATTCACCCCTCCACTTT.

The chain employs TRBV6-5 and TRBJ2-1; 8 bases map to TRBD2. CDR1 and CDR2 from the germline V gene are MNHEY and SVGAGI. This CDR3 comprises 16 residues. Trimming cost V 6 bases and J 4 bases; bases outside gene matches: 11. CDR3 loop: CASSYPRGGKYNEQFF. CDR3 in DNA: TGTGCCAGCAGCTACCCACGGGGGGGCAAATACAATGAGCAGTTCTTC.

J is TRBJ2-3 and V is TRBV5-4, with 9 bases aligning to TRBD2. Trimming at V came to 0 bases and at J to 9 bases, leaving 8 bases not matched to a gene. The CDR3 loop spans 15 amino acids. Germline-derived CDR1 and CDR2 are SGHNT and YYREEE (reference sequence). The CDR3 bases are TGTGCCAGCAGCTTGGCCAGCGGGGGGCCTTTGACGCAGTATTTT. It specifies CASSLASGGPLTQYF.

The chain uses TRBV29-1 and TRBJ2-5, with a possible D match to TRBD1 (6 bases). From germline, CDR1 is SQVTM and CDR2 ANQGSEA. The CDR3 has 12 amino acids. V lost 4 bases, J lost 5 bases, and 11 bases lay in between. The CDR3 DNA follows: TGCAGCGTTGGTACAGGGATGGAGACCCAGTACTTC. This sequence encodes CSVGTGMETQYF.

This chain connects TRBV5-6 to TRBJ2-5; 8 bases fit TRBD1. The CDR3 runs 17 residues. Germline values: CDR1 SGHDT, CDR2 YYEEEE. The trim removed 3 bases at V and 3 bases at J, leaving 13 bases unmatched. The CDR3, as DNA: TGTGCCAGCAGCTCCACAGGGACAGGTTTAAGAAAAGAGACCCAGTACTTC. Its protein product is CASSSTGTGLRKETQYF.

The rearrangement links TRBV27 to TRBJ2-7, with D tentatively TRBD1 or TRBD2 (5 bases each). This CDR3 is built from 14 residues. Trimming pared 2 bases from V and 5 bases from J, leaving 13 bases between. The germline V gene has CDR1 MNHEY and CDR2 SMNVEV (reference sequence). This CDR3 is CASSLGGALDEQYF. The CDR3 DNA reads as TGTGCCAGCAGTTTAGGGGGTGCCCTAGACGAGCAGTACTTC.

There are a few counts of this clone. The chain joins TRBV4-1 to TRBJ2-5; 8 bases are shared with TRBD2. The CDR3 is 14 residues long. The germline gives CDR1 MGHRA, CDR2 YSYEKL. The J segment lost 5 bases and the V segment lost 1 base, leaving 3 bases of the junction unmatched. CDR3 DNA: TGCGCCAGCAGCCAAGCCGCTAGCGGGGAGACCCAGTACTTC. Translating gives CASSQAASGETQYF.

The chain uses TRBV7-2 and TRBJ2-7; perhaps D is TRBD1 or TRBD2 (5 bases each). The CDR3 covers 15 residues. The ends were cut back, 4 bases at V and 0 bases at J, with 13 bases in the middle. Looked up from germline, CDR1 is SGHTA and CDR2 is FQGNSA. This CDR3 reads CASSSSGTASYEQYF. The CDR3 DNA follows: TGTGCCAGCAGCTCATCCGGGACGGCCTCCTACGAGCAGTACTTC.

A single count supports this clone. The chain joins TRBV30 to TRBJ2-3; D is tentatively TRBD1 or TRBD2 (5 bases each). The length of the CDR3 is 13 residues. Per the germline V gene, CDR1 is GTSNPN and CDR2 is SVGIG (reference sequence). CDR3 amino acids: CAQTRGLLGTQYF. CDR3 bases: TGTGCTCAGACCCGGGGCCTCTTGGGGACGCAGTATTTT.

Here the CDR3 DNA reads TGCAGCGTTGCCCCTTTTGGCTACACCTTC. Its translation is CSVAPFGYTF. This chain joins TRBV29-1 and TRBJ1-2; no clear D. The CDR3 spans 10 residues. CDR1 is SQVTM and CDR2 is ANQGSEA in the germline V gene. The V gene lost 4 bases and the J gene lost 7 bases, with 7 bases spanning the gap.

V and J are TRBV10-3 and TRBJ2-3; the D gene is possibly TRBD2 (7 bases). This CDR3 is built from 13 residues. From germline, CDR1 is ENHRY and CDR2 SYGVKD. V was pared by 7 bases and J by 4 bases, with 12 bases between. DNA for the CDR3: TGTGCCATCAACGGGGGGCCGGCAGATACGCAGTATTTT. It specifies CAINGGPADTQYF.